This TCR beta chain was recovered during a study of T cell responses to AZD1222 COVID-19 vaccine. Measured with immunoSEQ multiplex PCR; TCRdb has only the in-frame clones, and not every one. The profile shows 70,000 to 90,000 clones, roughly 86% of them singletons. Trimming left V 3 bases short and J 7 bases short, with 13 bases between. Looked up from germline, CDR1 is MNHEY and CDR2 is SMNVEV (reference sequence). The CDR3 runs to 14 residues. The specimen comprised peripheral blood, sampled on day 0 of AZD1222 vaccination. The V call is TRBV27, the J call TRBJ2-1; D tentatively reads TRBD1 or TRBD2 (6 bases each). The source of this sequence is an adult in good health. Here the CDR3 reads CASSLIGGLNEQFF. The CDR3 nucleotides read TGTGCCAGCAGTTTGATAGGGGGGTTAAATGAGCAGTTCTTC.